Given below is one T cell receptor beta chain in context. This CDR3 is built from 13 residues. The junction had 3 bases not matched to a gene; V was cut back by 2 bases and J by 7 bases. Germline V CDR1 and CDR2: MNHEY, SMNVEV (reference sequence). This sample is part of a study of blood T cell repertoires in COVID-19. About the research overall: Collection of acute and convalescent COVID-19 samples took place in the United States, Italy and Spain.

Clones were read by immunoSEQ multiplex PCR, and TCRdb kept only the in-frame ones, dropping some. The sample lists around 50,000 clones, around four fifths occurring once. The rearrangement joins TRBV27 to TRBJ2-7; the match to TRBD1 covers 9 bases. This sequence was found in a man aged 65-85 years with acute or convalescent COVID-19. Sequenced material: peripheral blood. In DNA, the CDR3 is TGTGCCAGCAGTTTAAGGACAGGGGAAGAGCAGTACTTC. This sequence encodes CASSLRTGEEQYF.